The clone carrying this T cell receptor (beta chain) was seen repeatedly, ten times or more. Its antigen is unidentified. The data are from a study of metastatic and nonmetastatic thyroid tumors. Study background: Repertoire comparison spanned blood and tumor or nodule tissue of malignant and benign thyroid patients.

The V gene's germline CDR1 is SGHAT and CDR2 FQNNGV. Trimming removed 6 bases at V and 5 bases at J, with 16 bases between. This CDR3 is 14 amino acids long. Original handling: CDR3 was compared across clinicopathological groups, and the resulting differences were used to build a distant-metastasis classifier for papillary thyroid cancer. MiXCR re-clonotyped the PCR reads for TCRdb. These V and J calls originate from TCRdb's pipeline instead of the authors' own analysis. The repertoire holds 26,000 or so clones, with roughly 15% as singletons. Each patient came to thyroid surgery without any prior treatment (of any kind). The study, taken as a whole, reports: According to reports, the diversity of TCR beta was significantly higher in malignant thyroid tumors than in benign nodules, and this held in both blood and tumor samples.

The TCR sequence derives from a female donor with papillary thyroid cancer or a benign thyroid nodule (not recorded which). Some clones in this sample may be carry-over from other donors' samples. The chain combines TRBV11-2 with TRBJ1-2, with D possibly matching TRBD1 (5 bases). Sequenced material: blood. This CDR3 reads CASSLGPEVYGYTF. CDR3 DNA: TGTGCCAGCAGTTTGGGGCCGGAGGTGTATGGCTACACCTTC. The full variable domain, in which reference TRBV11-2 and TRBJ1-2 provide the parts outside the CDR3, is EAGVAQSPRYKIIEKRQSVAFWCNPISGHATLYWYQQILGQGPKLLIQFQNNGVVDDSQLPKDRFSAERLKGVDSTLKIQPAKLEDSAVYLCASSLGPEVYGYTFGSGTRLTVV.